Below, 26 T cell receptor beta chains from the same sample are listed, as sequenced in a study of T cell responses to AZD1222 COVID-19 vaccine. Here immunoSEQ multiplex PCR was the method, and the copy in TCRdb shows in-frame clones only, minus some. In the table there are some 54,000 clones, 87% of which are singletons. The sample here was peripheral blood, taken on day 0 of AZD1222 vaccination. Receptors originate from an adult in good health.

The rearrangement joins TRBV9 to TRBJ2-3, with D uncertain. Germline V gives CDR1 SGDLS, CDR2 YYNGEE. The CDR3 runs 15 residues. The V and J ends lost 0 bases and 0 bases respectively, with 8 bases between them. CDR3 residues: CASSVVASSTDTQYF. CDR3 sequence (DNA): TGTGCCAGCAGCGTAGTTGCGTCGAGCACAGATACGCAGTATTTT.

J is TRBJ1-1 and V is TRBV28, with 8 bases that match TRBD1. The CDR3 is 14 residues long. From germline, CDR1 is MDHEN and CDR2 SYDVKM. Germline trimming cut 6 bases from V and 2 bases from J; bases unmatched to any gene: 5. In DNA form, the CDR3 reads TGTGCCAGCAGGTCAGGACAGGGAAACACTGAAGCTTTCTTT. It encodes CASRSGQGNTEAFF.

V gene TRBV27 combines with J gene TRBJ1-2; TRBD1 matches at 7 bases. The germline V gene has CDR1 MNHEY and CDR2 SMNVEV (reference sequence). V dropped 2 bases and J dropped 1; count of bases not matched to a gene: 10. The CDR3 runs 17 residues. Here the CDR3 reads CASSLLRTAGGNYGYTF. The CDR3 DNA follows: TGTGCCAGCAGTTTACTCAGGACAGCAGGGGGTAACTATGGCTACACCTTC.

CDR3 in DNA: TGTGCCAGCAGCCAAGCCGAAGGGATACACTATGGCTACACCTTC. Protein sequence: CASSQAEGIHYGYTF. The chain joins TRBV3-1 (or the pseudogene TRBV3-2) to TRBJ1-2; D call uncertain. CDR3 length: 15 amino acids. Germline V gene sequence: CDR1 LGHDT, CDR2 YNNKEL (reference sequence). V gave up 1 base and J gave up 3 bases, with 12 bases separating them.

This chain uses TRBV7-3 with TRBJ1-1, with D perhaps matching TRBD1 (6 bases). The V gene lost 5 bases and the J gene lost 2 bases, with 12 bases spanning the gap. This CDR3 is 14 amino acids long. Germline V gives CDR1 SGHTA, CDR2 FQGTGA. Here the CDR3 DNA reads TGTGCCAGCAGCGCGGGACACTCAAACACTGAAGCTTTCTTT. It specifies CASSAGHSNTEAFF.

The chain combines TRBV7-2 with TRBJ1-2; possibly TRBD1 for D (6 bases). The CDR3 spans 14 residues. Per germline, CDR1 SGHTA and CDR2 FQGNSA. V lost 0 bases, J lost 6 bases, and 11 bases lay in between. CDR3 nucleotides: TGTGCCAGCAGCTTAGCGGAGGGGGGGCATGGCTACACCTTC. It is translated as CASSLAEGGHGYTF.

The genes are TRBV2 and TRBJ2-7; D is perhaps TRBD2 (6 bases). From germline, CDR1 is SNHLY and CDR2 FYNNEI. The CDR3 is made up of 15 amino acids. V lost 11 bases to trimming and J lost 3 bases, with 23 bases between them. The CDR3 DNA reads TGTGCCGGATCAGTGGGCAGCGGCGGGATCTACGAGCAGTACTTC. The encoded protein is CAGSVGSGGIYEQYF.

The genes are TRBV7-2 and TRBJ2-3, with 9 bases aligning to TRBD2. The J segment lost 10 bases and the V segment lost 1 base, leaving 9 bases of the junction unmatched. The CDR3 is 15 amino acids. Germline CDR1 reads SGHTA; CDR2 reads FQGNSA. CDR3 nucleotide sequence: TGTGCCAGCAGCTTAGTTAGCGGGGGCTTCGCCCCGCAGTATTTT. Translation: CASSLVSGGFAPQYF.

The rearrangement joins TRBV5-1 to TRBJ2-1, with 7 bases identical to TRBD1. CDR1 and CDR2 (germline): SGHRS, YFSETQ. Unmatched junction bases numbered 6, after V lost 0 bases and J lost 3 bases. The length of the CDR3 is 16 residues. CDR3 residues: CASSLAAGGNYNEQFF. For the CDR3, the DNA is TGCGCCAGCAGCTTGGCGGCAGGGGGTAACTACAATGAGCAGTTCTTC.

The CDR3 bases are TGTGCCAGCGAGGGTGGCACTGAAGCTTTCTTT. Its protein is CASEGGTEAFF. This chain connects TRBV7-6 to TRBJ1-1; D not certain. There are 11 residues in the CDR3. The V gene lost 8 bases and the J gene lost 4 bases, with 8 bases spanning the gap. The germline gives CDR1 SGHVS, CDR2 FNYEAQ.

This chain connects TRBV10-1 to TRBJ2-7; maybe TRBD1 (6 bases). The CDR3 totals 12 residues. Germline loops: CDR1 WNHNN, CDR2 SYGVQD (reference sequence). V lost 2 bases to trimming and J lost 9 bases, with 11 bases between them. The CDR3 protein is CASSEPGEGQYF. CDR3 sequence (DNA): TGCGCCAGCAGTGAGCCAGGGGAAGGGCAGTACTTC.

The chain joins TRBV6-5 to TRBJ1-2; D uncertain. The germline gives CDR1 MNHEY, CDR2 SVGAGI. This CDR3 comprises 14 residues. Trimming pared 4 bases from V and 4 bases from J, leaving 13 bases between. This chain's CDR3 is CASSSNTYSYGYTF. The DNA for the CDR3 is TGTGCCAGCAGTTCCAACACCTACTCCTATGGCTACACCTTC.

The J gene is TRBJ1-3, the V gene TRBV7-8, with unresolved D. V shed 5 bases and J shed 4 bases, with 12 bases lying between them. In germline, CDR1 is SGHVS, CDR2 FQNEAQ. CDR3 size: 14 residues. In nucleotides, the CDR3 is TGTGCCAGCAGCCCCGGAGTGGTGGGAAACACCATATATTTT. This gives the protein CASSPGVVGNTIYF.

The chain is built from TRBV27 and TRBJ1-5, with TRBD1 matching over 8 bases. Per the germline V gene, CDR1 is MNHEY and CDR2 is SMNVEV (reference sequence). The CDR3 is made up of 16 amino acids. V was clipped by 6 bases and J by 2 bases; unmatched bases: 9. In DNA form, the CDR3 reads TGTGCCAGCAGACCCGACAGGGGAGTGGGCAATCAGCCCCAGCATTTT. This sequence encodes CASRPDRGVGNQPQHF.

The rearrangement uses TRBV7-9 and TRBJ1-2, with D possibly matching TRBD1 (5 bases). Trimming took 8 bases from V and 6 from J, leaving 13 bases between them. CDR3 length equals 12 residues. Germline V gene data show CDR1 as SEHNR and CDR2 as FQNEAQ (reference sequence). CDR3 sequence (DNA): TGTGCCAGCGGCACAGGACCTGATGGCTACACCTTC. Translating it yields CASGTGPDGYTF. The complete variable domain, with remaining parts taken from reference TRBV7-9 and TRBJ1-2, reads DTGVSQNPRHKITKRGQNVTFRCDPISEHNRLYWYRQTLGQGPEFLTYFQNEAQLEKSRLLSDRFSAERPKGSFSTLEIQRTEQGDSAMYLCASGTGPDGYTFGSGTRLTVV.

This sequence joins TRBV6-5 and TRBJ2-5, with D unresolved. CDR1 is MNHEY and CDR2 is SVGAGI in the germline V gene. The CDR3 runs 11 residues. The germline V and J ends were trimmed by 2 bases and 2 bases, with 0 bases remaining between them. CDR3 amino acids: CASSYQETQYF. DNA of the CDR3: TGTGCCAGCAGTTACCAAGAGACCCAGTACTTC.

The chain links TRBV9 to TRBJ1-2; D not resolved. This CDR3 contains 15 residues. Trimming removed 0 bases at V and 8 bases at J, with 17 bases between. Germline CDR1 reads SGDLS; CDR2 reads YYNGEE. The CDR3 loop is CASSVGGMIEGGYTF. Here the CDR3 DNA reads TGTGCCAGCAGCGTAGGAGGGATGATCGAAGGGGGCTACACCTTC.

This clone was recorded a few times. This chain joins TRBV29-1 and TRBJ2-3; perhaps TRBD2 as D (5 bases). CDR3 length: 14 amino acids. CDR1 is SQVTM and CDR2 is ANQGSEA in the germline V gene. V dropped 7 bases and J dropped 1 base, with 15 bases sitting between them. CDR3 sequence (DNA): TGCAGCGCTGGAACGGTGGGAGGCACAGATACGCAGTATTTT. Encoded protein: CSAGTVGGTDTQYF.

The chain employs TRBV30 and TRBJ1-2; D remains unclear. Per germline, CDR1 GTSNPN and CDR2 SVGIG (reference sequence). The CDR3 is made up of 11 amino acids. V lost 2 bases to trimming and J lost 4 bases, with 5 bases between them. The CDR3 DNA reads TGTGCCTGGAGTCGATCCTATGGCTACACCTTC. Its protein product is CAWSRSYGYTF.

This sequence joins TRBV2 and TRBJ1-5; tentatively, D is TRBD1 (6 bases). Trimming stripped 7 bases from V and 4 bases from J, with 11 bases between. Germline V gives CDR1 SNHLY, CDR2 FYNNEI. The CDR3 is 13 residues long. CDR3: CASTGTRNQPQHF. The CDR3 nucleotides read TGTGCCAGCACAGGGACACGGAATCAGCCCCAGCATTTT.

Only one count was recorded for this clone. The V call is TRBV4-1, the J call TRBJ1-2; 9 nucleotides line up with TRBD1. J was trimmed by 0 bases and V by 0 bases; bases with no gene match: 8. The germline gives CDR1 MGHRA, CDR2 YSYEKL. CDR3 length: 18 residues. The CDR3 bases are TGCGCCAGCAGCCAAGACCCGGGACAGGGAACAGCTAACTATGGCTACACCTTC. Its translation is CASSQDPGQGTANYGYTF.

The chain has TRBV5-1 and TRBJ2-1; no reliable D call. V lost 7 bases, J lost 3 bases, and 17 bases lay in between. This CDR3 region has 15 residues. CDR1 and CDR2 from the germline V gene are SGHRS and YFSETQ. The CDR3 reads CASSLPQRHYNEQFF. The CDR3 DNA reads as TGCGCCAGCTCTTTGCCGCAACGGCACTACAATGAGCAGTTCTTC.

The gene calls are TRBV6-5 and TRBJ1-1, with 10 nucleotides matching TRBD1. J was trimmed by 0 bases and V by 4 bases; bases with no gene match: 5. CDR3 length equals 16 residues. The germline CDR1 and CDR2 sequences are MNHEY and SVGAGI. In nucleotides, the CDR3 is TGTGCCAGCAGTTTCCGACAGGGGGCCCTGAACACTGAAGCTTTCTTT. Its translation: CASSFRQGALNTEAFF.

The J gene is TRBJ2-1, the V gene TRBV24-1; TRBD2 might be the D (5 bases). The CDR3 spans 16 residues. Germline values: CDR1 KGHDR, CDR2 SFDVKD. Trimming cost V 8 bases and J 3 bases, with 19 bases left between them. The CDR3 DNA sequence: TGTGCCACCACCCGGCTCGCGGGCCACCACTACAATGAGCAGTTCTTC. As protein: CATTRLAGHHYNEQFF.

The rearrangement links TRBV20-1 to TRBJ1-5; possible D gene TRBD1, 6 bases. V gave up 3 bases and J gave up 5 bases, with 23 bases separating them. Germline assignment: CDR1 DFQATT and CDR2 SNEGSKA (reference sequence). The CDR3 contains 17 residues. CDR3 region: CSASPLSGGWGDQPQHF. The CDR3 DNA sequence: TGCAGTGCTAGTCCCTTGTCCGGGGGCTGGGGGGATCAGCCCCAGCATTTT.

V gene TRBV19 combines with J gene TRBJ1-1; TRBD1 is a possible D gene (6 bases). The V and J ends lost 1 base and 3 bases respectively, with 15 bases between them. Germline V gene data show CDR1 as LNHDA and CDR2 as SQIVND (reference sequence). There are 16 residues in the CDR3. As DNA, the CDR3 is TGTGCCAGTAGTATAGTCGGGGGCGGTGGGTACACTGAAGCTTTCTTT. Translating gives CASSIVGGGGYTEAFF.